This passage covers 24 T cell receptor beta chains from one sample sequenced in a study of T cell clonotyping in hematopoietic cell transplantation. Time point defined: recipient sample about 28 days before transplant, after cytoreduction. Assay used: immunoSEQ multiplex PCR; TCRdb lists only in-frame clones, some missing. The data contain 75,000 to 95,000 clones, approximately 95% of them singletons. Sequenced material: peripheral blood mononuclear cells, taken before stem cell transplant. The receptors derive from a woman aged 50 to 60 with acute myeloid leukemia. Some clones in this sample may be carry-over from other donors' samples.

The gene calls are TRBV6-5 and TRBJ1-1; no reliable D call. Germline V CDR1 and CDR2: MNHEY, SVGAGI. V was pared by 6 bases and J by 5 bases, with 10 bases between. The CDR3 has 12 amino acids. Here the CDR3 reads CASSRDRTEAFF. The CDR3 DNA is TGTGCCAGCAGCCGCGACCGAACTGAAGCTTTCTTT.

The rearrangement joins TRBV28 to TRBJ2-7; D possibly corresponds to TRBD2 (5 bases). The CDR3 consists of 14 residues. The V end lost 6 bases, the J end lost 6 bases, and 18 bases lay between the germline ends. Germline assignment: CDR1 MDHEN and CDR2 SYDVKM. CDR3 bases: TGTGCCAGCAGATACCGGGGATATGAGGGCGAGCAGTACTTC. It yields the protein CASRYRGYEGEQYF.

This chain uses TRBV19 with TRBJ1-6; 10 nucleotides line up with TRBD1. From germline, CDR1 is LNHDA and CDR2 SQIVND (reference sequence). Trimming cost V 5 bases and J 7 bases; bases outside gene matches: 2. This CDR3 is 14 amino acids long. The CDR3 loop is CASSPGQGNSPLHF. The CDR3 region has the DNA TGTGCCAGTAGTCCGGGACAGGGGAATTCACCCCTCCACTTT.

This clone is a singleton in its sample. The chain joins TRBV5-6 to TRBJ1-6; D is uncertain. This CDR3 region has 14 residues. Germline values: CDR1 SGHDT, CDR2 YYEEEE. V was trimmed by 3 bases and J by 9 bases, leaving 13 bases between them. CDR3 in amino acids: CASSWEGGSSPLHF. The CDR3 DNA sequence: TGTGCCAGCAGCTGGGAAGGTGGTAGTTCACCCCTCCACTTT.

The gene calls are TRBV10-3 and TRBJ2-7, with D tentatively TRBD1 (6 bases). This CDR3 is built from 13 residues. Germline values: CDR1 ENHRY, CDR2 SYGVKD. V gave up 6 bases and J gave up 2 bases, with 11 bases separating them. The CDR3 spells CAISPGQPYEQYF. The CDR3 DNA is TGTGCCATCAGCCCGGGACAACCCTACGAGCAGTACTTC.

V usage is TRBV29-1 and J usage is TRBJ2-3, with a weak D call TRBD1 (6 bases). With 7 bases removed from V and 3 bases from J, the gap between germline ends came to 17 bases. CDR1 SQVTM and CDR2 ANQGSEA come from the germline V gene. The CDR3 runs to 14 residues. CDR3 sequence (DNA): TGCAGCGGATACTTGGGGGCAGCAACAGATACGCAGTATTTT. Its translation: CSGYLGAATDTQYF.

The chain joins TRBV19 to TRBJ1-1; TRBD1 is a possible D gene (6 bases). V lost 7 bases and J lost 6, with 6 bases in between. This CDR3 has 10 residues. Germline assignment: CDR1 LNHDA and CDR2 SQIVND (reference sequence). CDR3 in amino acids: CASTGAEAFF. The CDR3 DNA sequence: TGTGCCAGTACAGGGGCTGAAGCTTTCTTT.

V gene TRBV9 combines with J gene TRBJ2-7; 9 bases fit TRBD1. The CDR3 spans 14 residues. V lost 4 bases to trimming and J lost 2 bases; unmatched junction nucleotides: 4. The V gene's germline CDR1 is SGDLS and CDR2 YYNGEE. The CDR3 here is CASSMRQGAYEQYF. The CDR3 region has the DNA TGTGCCAGCAGCATGCGACAGGGGGCCTACGAGCAGTACTTC.

The chain is built from TRBV5-1 and TRBJ1-1; D unresolved. V lost 0 bases and J lost 3, with 12 bases in between. This CDR3 is built from 15 residues. Germline V gene data show CDR1 as SGHRS and CDR2 as YFSETQ. CDR3 sequence (DNA): TGCGCCAGCAGCTTGGATCCCGGGAGAGACACTGAAGCTTTCTTT. Amino acid sequence: CASSLDPGRDTEAFF.

The V and J genes are TRBV6-6 and TRBJ2-7; D is ambiguous. V lost 10 bases to trimming and J lost 4 bases, with 17 bases between them. Germline values: CDR1 MNHNY, CDR2 SVGAGI (reference sequence). This CDR3 has 13 amino acids. The CDR3 DNA is TGTGCCACCTATTATGAGTACCTTTACGAGCAGTACTTC. Translation: CATYYEYLYEQYF.

This chain links TRBV27 with TRBJ2-2; maybe TRBD1 (5 bases). Germline V lookup: CDR1 MNHEY, CDR2 SMNVEV (reference sequence). The CDR3 is 19 residues long. V was clipped by 3 bases and J by 0 bases, with 20 bases between them. The CDR3 sequence: CASSFLSFTGASNTGELFF. The CDR3 DNA reads TGTGCCAGCAGTTTCCTCAGTTTCACAGGAGCTTCGAACACCGGGGAGCTGTTTTTT.

This clone was seen only a few times. V gene TRBV7-9 combines with J gene TRBJ2-1; the match to TRBD2 covers 11 bases. Germline-derived CDR1 and CDR2 are SEHNR and FQNEAQ (reference sequence). CDR3 length: 15 residues. The V segment lost 4 bases and the J segment 7 bases; nucleotides outside the gene matches: 6. This CDR3 reads CASSSRLAGLNEQFF. The CDR3 nucleotides read TGTGCCAGCAGCTCCCGACTAGCGGGGTTAAATGAGCAGTTCTTC. Using reference TRBV7-9 and TRBJ2-1 for the parts outside the CDR3, the full variable domain is DTGVSQNPRHKITKRGQNVTFRCDPISEHNRLYWYRQTLGQGPEFLTYFQNEAQLEKSRLLSDRFSAERPKGSFSTLEIQRTEQGDSAMYLCASSSRLAGLNEQFFGPGTRLTVL.

This clone was found once. The chain couples TRBV19 to TRBJ2-5; 8 positions match TRBD2. The V gene's germline CDR1 is LNHDA and CDR2 SQIVND (reference sequence). V was pared by 10 bases and J by 3 bases, with 7 bases of the junction left unmatched. The CDR3 contains 13 residues. CDR3 residues: CATLTSGEETQYF. CDR3 bases: TGTGCCACCCTAACTAGCGGAGAAGAGACCCAGTACTTC.

As to this clone: One end of the junction fails to match germline, which may point to a read error. CDR3 in amino acids: CASSPGTGSNEQYF. The CDR3 bases are TGTGCTAGCAGCCCAGGGACAGGGAGTAACGAGCAGTACTTC. The V gene is TRBV7-7, the J gene TRBJ2-7; 9 positions match TRBD1. The CDR3 length is 14 residues. CDR1 and CDR2 from the germline V gene are SSHAT and FNYEAQ (reference sequence).

V and J are TRBV19 and TRBJ2-7; 9 bases line up with TRBD2. V was clipped by 6 bases and J by 12 bases; unmatched bases: 6. This CDR3 is built from 11 residues. Germline V gene data show CDR1 as LNHDA and CDR2 as SQIVND (reference sequence). CDR3 sequence reads: CASRESGRLYF. The CDR3 bases are TGTGCCAGTAGAGAAAGCGGGAGGCTGTACTTC.

This chain uses TRBV27 with TRBJ2-5; D possibly corresponds to TRBD2 (5 bases). CDR3 length: 15 amino acids. The germline V gene encodes CDR1 MNHEY and CDR2 SMNVEV (reference sequence). V shed 3 bases and J shed 2 bases, with 13 bases lying between them. The CDR3, as DNA: TGTGCCAGCAGTTTTCTCGTCGGGATACAAGAGACCCAGTACTTC. Its protein is CASSFLVGIQETQYF.

V and J are TRBV30 and TRBJ1-4; no definite D call. The CDR3 is 13 residues long. Germline V gene data show CDR1 as GTSNPN and CDR2 as SVGIG (reference sequence). The V gene lost 8 bases and the J gene lost 6 bases, with 16 bases spanning the gap. CDR3 in DNA: TGTGCCGTCGATCCTCGGGAGTATGAAAAACTGTTTTTT. Translation gives CAVDPREYEKLFF.

This clone was detected only once. The chain links TRBV9 to TRBJ1-5, with D perhaps TRBD1 (6 bases). This CDR3 contains 15 residues. V was cut by 0 bases and J by 5 bases, with 12 bases left in between. The germline CDR1 and CDR2 sequences are SGDLS and YYNGEE. Here the CDR3 reads CASSVGANRDQPQHF. CDR3 in DNA: TGTGCCAGCAGCGTAGGGGCGAACAGGGATCAGCCCCAGCATTTT.

The chain recombines TRBV7-2 with TRBJ2-4, with D maybe TRBD1 (6 bases). V was clipped by 11 bases and J by 8 bases, with 22 bases between them. Germline CDR1 reads SGHTA; CDR2 reads FQGNSA. The length of the CDR3 is 14 residues. The CDR3: CACPKGDLGDIQYF. For the CDR3, the DNA is TGTGCCTGTCCAAAGGGGGATTTAGGGGACATTCAGTACTTC.

The rearrangement links TRBV14 to TRBJ1-4, with D possibly TRBD1 on 6 matching bases. The CDR3 totals 15 residues. Germline CDR1 and CDR2: SGHDN and FVKESK. The V end lost 0 bases, the J end lost 7 bases, and 12 bases lay between the germline ends. The CDR3 sequence is CASSQENRVGEKLFF. The DNA for the CDR3 is TGTGCCAGCAGCCAAGAGAACAGGGTTGGTGAAAAACTGTTTTTT.

This chain joins TRBV30 and TRBJ1-6, with unresolved D. CDR1 and CDR2 from the germline V gene are GTSNPN and SVGIG (reference sequence). This CDR3 contains 15 residues. The ends were cut back, 0 bases at V and 3 bases at J, with 9 bases in the middle. The CDR3 reads CAWSVQVNYNSPLHF. For the CDR3, the DNA is TGTGCCTGGAGTGTTCAAGTCAACTATAATTCACCCCTCCACTTT.

This chain connects TRBV5-8 to TRBJ1-5; a possible D gene is TRBD1 (6 bases). V was cut by 4 bases and J by 7 bases, with 33 bases left in between. The CDR3 sequence is 20 residues long. Germline assignment: CDR1 SGHTS and CDR2 YDEGEE. The CDR3 coding sequence is TGTGCCAGCAGCGCACGGGCTAGATGGTGGGGGCAGTCGAACAACCAGCCCCAGCATTTT. It translates to CASSARARWWGQSNNQPQHF.

The chain combines TRBV6-6 with TRBJ2-7; no firm D call. Trimming cost V 4 bases and J 0 bases, with 16 bases left between them. The CDR3 loop spans 16 amino acids. Germline CDR1 reads MNHNY; CDR2 reads SVGAGI (reference sequence). The CDR3 region is CASSSPRTVNSYEQYF. The CDR3 DNA sequence: TGTGCCAGCAGTTCCCCGCGGACGGTTAACTCCTACGAGCAGTACTTC.

This chain joins TRBV6-5 and TRBJ1-2; D gene uncertain. The germline V and J ends were trimmed by 0 bases and 8 bases, with 10 bases remaining between them. The CDR3 has 13 residues. The V gene's germline CDR1 is MNHEY and CDR2 SVGAGI. The CDR3 protein is CASSYSKGTGYTF. CDR3 DNA: TGTGCCAGCAGTTACTCGAAAGGTACCGGCTACACCTTC.